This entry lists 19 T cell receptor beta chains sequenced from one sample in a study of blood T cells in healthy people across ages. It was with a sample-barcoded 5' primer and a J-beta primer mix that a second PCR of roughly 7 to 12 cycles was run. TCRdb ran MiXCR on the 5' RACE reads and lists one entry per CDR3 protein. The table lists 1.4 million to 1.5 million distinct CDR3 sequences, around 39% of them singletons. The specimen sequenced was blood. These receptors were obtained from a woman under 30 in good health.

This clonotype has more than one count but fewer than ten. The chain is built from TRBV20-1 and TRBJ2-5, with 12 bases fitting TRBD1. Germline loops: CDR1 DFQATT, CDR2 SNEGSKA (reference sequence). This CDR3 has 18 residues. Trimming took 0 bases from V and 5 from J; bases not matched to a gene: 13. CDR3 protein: CSARDRDRGLLVGETQYF. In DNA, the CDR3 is TGCAGTGCTAGAGACCGGGACAGGGGGCTCCTAGTGGGGGAGACCCAGTACTTC.

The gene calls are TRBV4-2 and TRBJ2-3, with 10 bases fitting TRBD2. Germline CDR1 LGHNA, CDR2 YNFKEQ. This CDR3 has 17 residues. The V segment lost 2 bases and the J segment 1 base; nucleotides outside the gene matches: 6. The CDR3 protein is CASSQSLGTSGTDTQYF. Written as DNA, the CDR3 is TGTGCCAGCAGCCAATCGCTCGGGACTAGCGGCACAGATACGCAGTATTTT.

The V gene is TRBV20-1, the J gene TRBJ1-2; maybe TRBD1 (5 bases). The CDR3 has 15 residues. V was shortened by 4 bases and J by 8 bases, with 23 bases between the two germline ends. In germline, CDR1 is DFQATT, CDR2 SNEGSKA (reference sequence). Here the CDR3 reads CSATGGELGTGGYTF. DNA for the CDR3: TGCAGTGCTACCGGGGGGGAGCTGGGTACAGGAGGCTACACCTTC.

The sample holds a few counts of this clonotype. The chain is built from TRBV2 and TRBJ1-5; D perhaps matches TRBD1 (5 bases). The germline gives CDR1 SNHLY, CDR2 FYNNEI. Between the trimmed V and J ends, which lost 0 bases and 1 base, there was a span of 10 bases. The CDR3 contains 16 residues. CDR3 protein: CASSEARGGSNQPQHF. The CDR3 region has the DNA TGTGCCAGCAGTGAAGCGCGGGGGGGGAGCAATCAGCCCCAGCATTTT. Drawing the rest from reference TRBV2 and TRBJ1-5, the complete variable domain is EPEVTQTPSHQVTQMGQEVILRCVPISNHLYFYWYRQILGQKVEFLVSFYNNEISEKSEIFDDQFSVERPDGSNFTLKIRSTKLEDSAMYFCASSEARGGSNQPQHFGDGTRLSIL.

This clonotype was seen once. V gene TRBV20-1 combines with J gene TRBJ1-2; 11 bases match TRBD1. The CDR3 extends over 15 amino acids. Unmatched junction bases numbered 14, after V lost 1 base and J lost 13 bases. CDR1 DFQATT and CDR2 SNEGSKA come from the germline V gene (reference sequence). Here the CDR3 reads CSARGSGTGGGIGTF. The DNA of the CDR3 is TGCAGTGCTAGAGGATCCGGGACAGGGGGAGGGATAGGCACCTTC.

The CDR3 nucleotides read TGCAGTGCTCTTCGACTAGCGGGGGGCAATGAGCAGTTCTTC. Translated, it gives CSALRLAGGNEQFF. The chain combines TRBV20-1 with TRBJ2-1; 13 nucleotides match TRBD2. Germline V gene data show CDR1 as DFQATT and CDR2 as SNEGSKA (reference sequence). Trimming took 5 bases from V and 6 from J; bases not matched to a gene: 4. The CDR3 is 14 amino acids.

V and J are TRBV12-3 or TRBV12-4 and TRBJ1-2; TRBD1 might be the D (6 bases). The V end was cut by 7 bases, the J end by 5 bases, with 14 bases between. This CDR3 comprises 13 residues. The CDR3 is CASTKGVGYGYTF. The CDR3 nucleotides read TGTGCCAGCACCAAGGGGGTAGGGTATGGCTACACCTTC.

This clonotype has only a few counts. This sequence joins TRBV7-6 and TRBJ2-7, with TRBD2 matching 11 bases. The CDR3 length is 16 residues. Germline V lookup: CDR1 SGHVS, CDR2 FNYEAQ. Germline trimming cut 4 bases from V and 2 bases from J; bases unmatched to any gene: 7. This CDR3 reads CASSSASGRTPYEQYF. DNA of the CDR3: TGTGCCAGCAGCTCGGCTAGCGGGAGGACCCCCTACGAGCAGTACTTC. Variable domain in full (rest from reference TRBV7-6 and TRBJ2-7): GAGVSQSPRYKVTKRGQDVALRCDPISGHVSLYWYRQALGQGPEFLTYFNYEAQQDKSGLPNDRFSAERPEGSISTLTIQRTEQRDSAMYRCASSSASGRTPYEQYFGPGTRLTVT.

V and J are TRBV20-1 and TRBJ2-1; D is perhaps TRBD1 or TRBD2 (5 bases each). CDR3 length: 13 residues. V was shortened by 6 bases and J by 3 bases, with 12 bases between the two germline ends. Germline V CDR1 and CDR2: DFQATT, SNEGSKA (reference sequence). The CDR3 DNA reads TGCAGTGCGGGGGACCAGGTCTACAATGAGCAGTTCTTC. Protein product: CSAGDQVYNEQFF.

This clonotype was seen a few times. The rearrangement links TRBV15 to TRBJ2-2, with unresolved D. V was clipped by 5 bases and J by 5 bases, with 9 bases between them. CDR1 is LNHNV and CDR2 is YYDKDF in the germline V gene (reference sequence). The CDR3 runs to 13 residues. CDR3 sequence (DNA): TGTGCCACCAGCTCTTGGGGAACCGGGGAGCTGTTTTTT. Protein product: CATSSWGTGELFF.

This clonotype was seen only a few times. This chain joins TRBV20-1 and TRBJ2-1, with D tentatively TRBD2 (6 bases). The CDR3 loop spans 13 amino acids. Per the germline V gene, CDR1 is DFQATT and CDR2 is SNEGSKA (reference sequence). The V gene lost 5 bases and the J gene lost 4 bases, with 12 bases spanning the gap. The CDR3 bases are TGCAGTGCTGGGGAGGACTCTTACAATGAGCAGTTCTTC. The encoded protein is CSAGEDSYNEQFF.

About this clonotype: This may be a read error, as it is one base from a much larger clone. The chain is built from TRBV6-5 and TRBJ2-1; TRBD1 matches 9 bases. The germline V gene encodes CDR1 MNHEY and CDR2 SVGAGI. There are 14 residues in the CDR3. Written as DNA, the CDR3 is TGTGCCAGCGGTTACCGGGGACAGGGAACTGAGCAGTTCTTC. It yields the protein CASGYRGQGTEQFF.

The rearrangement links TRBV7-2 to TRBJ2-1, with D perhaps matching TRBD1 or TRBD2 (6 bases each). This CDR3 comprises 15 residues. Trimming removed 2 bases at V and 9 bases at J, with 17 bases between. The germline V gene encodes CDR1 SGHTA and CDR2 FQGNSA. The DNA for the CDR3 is TGTGCCAGCAGCTTACTAGCGAGGGGGAGCATTGAGCAGTTCTTC. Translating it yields CASSLLARGSIEQFF.

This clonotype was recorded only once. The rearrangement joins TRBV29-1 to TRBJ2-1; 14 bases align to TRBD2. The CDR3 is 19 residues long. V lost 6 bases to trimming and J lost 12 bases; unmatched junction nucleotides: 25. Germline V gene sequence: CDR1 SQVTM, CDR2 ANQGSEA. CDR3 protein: CSVGVMTSGRAFLVCRQFF. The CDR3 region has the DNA TGCAGCGTCGGCGTCATGACTAGCGGGAGGGCCTTCCTGGTTTGTAGGCAGTTCTTC.

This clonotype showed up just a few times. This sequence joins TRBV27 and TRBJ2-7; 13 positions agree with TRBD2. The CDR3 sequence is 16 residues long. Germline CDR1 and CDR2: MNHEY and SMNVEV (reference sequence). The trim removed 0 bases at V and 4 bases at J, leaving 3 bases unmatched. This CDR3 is CASSLSRTSGSYEQYF. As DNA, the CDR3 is TGTGCCAGCAGTTTATCCAGGACTAGCGGGAGTTACGAGCAGTACTTC.

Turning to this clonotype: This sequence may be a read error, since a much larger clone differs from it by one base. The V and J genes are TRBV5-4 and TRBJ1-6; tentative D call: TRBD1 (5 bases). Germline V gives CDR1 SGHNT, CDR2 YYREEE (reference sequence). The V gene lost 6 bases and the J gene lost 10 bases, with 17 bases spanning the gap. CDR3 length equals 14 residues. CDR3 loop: CASTRGRGDSPLHF. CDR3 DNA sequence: TGTGCCAGCACGCGGGGACGGGGAGACTCACCCCTCCACTTT.

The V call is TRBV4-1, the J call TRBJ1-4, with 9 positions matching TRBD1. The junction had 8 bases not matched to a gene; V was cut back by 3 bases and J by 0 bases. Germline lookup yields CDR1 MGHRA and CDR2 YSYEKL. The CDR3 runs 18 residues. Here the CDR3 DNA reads TGCGCCAGCAGCCATAGACAGGGGGTCCCTGCAACTAATGAAAAACTGTTTTTT. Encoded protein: CASSHRQGVPATNEKLFF.

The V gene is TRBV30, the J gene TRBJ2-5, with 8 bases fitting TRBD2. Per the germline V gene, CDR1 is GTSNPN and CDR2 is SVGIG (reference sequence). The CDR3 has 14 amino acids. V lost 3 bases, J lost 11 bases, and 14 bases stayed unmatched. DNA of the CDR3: TGTGCCTGGAGAGGGATAGCGGGAACCAATGAGCAGTACTTC. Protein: CAWRGIAGTNEQYF.

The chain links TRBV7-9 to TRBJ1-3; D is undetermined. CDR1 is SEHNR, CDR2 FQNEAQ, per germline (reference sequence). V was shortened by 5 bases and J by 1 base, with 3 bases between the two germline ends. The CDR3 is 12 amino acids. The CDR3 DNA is TGTGCCAGCAGCCAATCTGGAAACACCATATATTTT. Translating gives CASSQSGNTIYF.